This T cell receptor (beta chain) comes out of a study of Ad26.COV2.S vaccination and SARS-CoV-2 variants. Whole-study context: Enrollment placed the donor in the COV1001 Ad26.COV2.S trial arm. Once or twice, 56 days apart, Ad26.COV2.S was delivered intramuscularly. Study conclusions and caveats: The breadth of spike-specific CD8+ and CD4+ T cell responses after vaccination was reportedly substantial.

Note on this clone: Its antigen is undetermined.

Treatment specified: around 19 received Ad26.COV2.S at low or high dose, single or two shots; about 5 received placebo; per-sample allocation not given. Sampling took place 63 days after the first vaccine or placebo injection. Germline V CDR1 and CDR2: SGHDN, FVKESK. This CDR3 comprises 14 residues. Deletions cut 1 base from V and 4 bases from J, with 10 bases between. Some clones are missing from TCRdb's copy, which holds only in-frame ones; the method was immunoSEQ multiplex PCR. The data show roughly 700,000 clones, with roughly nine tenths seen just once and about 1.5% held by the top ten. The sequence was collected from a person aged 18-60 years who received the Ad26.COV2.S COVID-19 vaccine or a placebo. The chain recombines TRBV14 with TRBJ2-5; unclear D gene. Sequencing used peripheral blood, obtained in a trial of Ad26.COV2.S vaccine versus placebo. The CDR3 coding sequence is TGTGCCAGCAGCCAAGTTCGCCAATCAGAGACCCAGTACTTC. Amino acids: CASSQVRQSETQYF.